The 24 T cell receptor beta chains in this list originate from one sample, sequenced in a study of cytomegalovirus exposure and HLA in healthy donors. PCR primers comprised 60 Vbeta and 13 Jbeta primers. The repertoire was sequenced with immunoSEQ multiplex PCR; TCRdb's copy has only in-frame clones and lacks some. This sample has 45,000 to 60,000 clones, with about 73% found just once. The specimen was PBMCs. The receptors shown here come from a man younger than 30 in good health and CMV-seronegative.

The chain uses TRBV7-9 and TRBJ1-5; no clear D gene. V was cut by 2 bases and J by 3 bases, with 5 bases left in between. Per germline, CDR1 SEHNR and CDR2 FQNEAQ (reference sequence). The CDR3 is made up of 13 amino acids. The CDR3 protein is CASSLNNNQPQHF. Here the CDR3 DNA reads TGTGCCAGCAGCTTAAACAACAATCAGCCCCAGCATTTT.

The chain combines TRBV7-6 with TRBJ2-7; no definite D call. CDR1 SGHVS and CDR2 FNYEAQ come from the germline V gene. With 6 bases removed from V and 8 bases from J, the gap between germline ends came to 14 bases. There are 12 residues in the CDR3. The CDR3 DNA follows: TGTGCCAGCAGTCCCCCCGGTACGCAGCAGTACTTC. Amino acid sequence: CASSPPGTQQYF.

The CDR3 here is CASSIRQGRSTEAFF. In DNA, the CDR3 is TGTGCCAGCAGTATCAGACAGGGTAGAAGCACTGAAGCTTTCTTT. This chain links TRBV27 with TRBJ1-1; 7 positions agree with TRBD1. Trimming removed 5 bases from V and 4 bases from J; junction bases left unmatched: 10. The CDR3 covers 15 residues. CDR1 and CDR2 (germline): MNHEY, SMNVEV (reference sequence).

The gene calls are TRBV6-5 and TRBJ2-7; 7 bases line up with TRBD2. Germline CDR1 MNHEY, CDR2 SVGAGI. V gave up 1 base and J gave up 4 bases; unmatched junction bases: 7. CDR3 length: 15 amino acids. The CDR3: CASSYWGEGSYEQYF. DNA of the CDR3: TGTGCCAGCAGTTACTGGGGGGAGGGAAGTTACGAGCAGTACTTC.

The chain employs TRBV7-9 and TRBJ1-1; tentative D call: TRBD1 (5 bases). Germline V gene data show CDR1 as SEHNR and CDR2 as FQNEAQ (reference sequence). CDR3 length: 13 amino acids. V gave up 5 bases and J gave up 1 base, with 8 bases separating them. CDR3 amino acids: CASSGGGNTEAFF. The CDR3 DNA sequence: TGTGCCAGCAGCGGGGGGGGGAACACTGAAGCTTTCTTT.

This clone has just one count. The V and J genes are TRBV4-3 and TRBJ2-7; 9 nucleotides agree with TRBD2. The junction had 12 bases not matched to a gene; V was cut back by 6 bases and J by 6 bases. The CDR3 has 15 amino acids. CDR1 is LGHNA, CDR2 YSLEER, per germline. CDR3 in DNA: TGCGCCAGCAGTCTGGGGGCGGGAGGGCCGGGCGAGCAGTACTTC. It is translated as CASSLGAGGPGEQYF.

This clone appeared a few times. V is TRBV4-1 and J is TRBJ1-1; D is possibly TRBD1 (6 bases). The CDR3 covers 18 residues. Germline CDR1 and CDR2: MGHRA and YSYEKL. Trimming removed 3 bases at V and 4 bases at J, with 24 bases between. The CDR3 nucleotides are TGCGCCAGCAGCCATGAGCGTTCAGGGGCAGGAGTTGGCACTGAAGCTTTCTTT. Encoded protein: CASSHERSGAGVGTEAFF.

The chain joins TRBV7-9 to TRBJ1-5; TRBD1 matches 8 bases. V lost 0 bases, J lost 9 bases, and 1 base stayed unmatched. Germline CDR1 and CDR2: SEHNR and FQNEAQ (reference sequence). This CDR3 comprises 13 residues. CDR3 residues: CASSLAGTGPQHF. CDR3 nucleotide sequence: TGTGCCAGCAGCTTAGCCGGGACAGGGCCCCAGCATTTT.

The sample holds a few counts of this clone. The V call is TRBV28, the J call TRBJ2-7, with TRBD1 matching over 8 bases. CDR3 length: 15 amino acids. CDR1 and CDR2 from the germline V gene are MDHEN and SYDVKM. Unmatched junction bases numbered 8, after V lost 4 bases and J lost 3 bases. CDR3 region: CASSSGTGLLYEQYF. The DNA of the CDR3 is TGTGCCAGCAGTTCAGGGACAGGCCTTCTCTACGAGCAGTACTTC.

The V and J genes are TRBV7-8 and TRBJ2-2, with 10 positions matching TRBD2. This CDR3 has 16 residues. Germline-derived CDR1 and CDR2 are SGHVS and FQNEAQ. With V trimmed by 1 base and J by 5 bases, 4 bases remained unmatched. In nucleotides, the CDR3 is TGTGCCAGCAGCTTAGGACTAGCGGGTATGACCGGGGAGCTGTTTTTT. As protein: CASSLGLAGMTGELFF.

The chain has TRBV5-4 and TRBJ1-2, with TRBD1 identical over 7 bases. The trim removed 0 bases at V and 5 bases at J, leaving 10 bases unmatched. Germline V gene sequence: CDR1 SGHNT, CDR2 YYREEE (reference sequence). CDR3 size: 16 residues. Here the CDR3 DNA reads TGTGCCAGCAGCTTGGAGCGGACAGGTGCCGATTATGGCTACACCTTC. Its translation: CASSLERTGADYGYTF.

The chain links TRBV7-2 to TRBJ2-7; D possibly corresponds to TRBD1 (6 bases). Trimming cost V 1 base and J 2 bases, with 12 bases left between them. The CDR3 loop spans 15 amino acids. Germline values: CDR1 SGHTA, CDR2 FQGNSA. The CDR3 nucleotides are TGTGCCAGCAGCTTAGGGAGGACAGTGCCCTACGAGCAGTACTTC. Its translation: CASSLGRTVPYEQYF.

This clone appeared once. This sequence joins TRBV5-4 and TRBJ2-1; TRBD1 aligns across 8 bases. The CDR3 has 13 residues. V shed 3 bases, J shed 10 bases, and the junction held 6 bases outside the gene matches. The germline V gene encodes CDR1 SGHNT and CDR2 YYREEE (reference sequence). CDR3 sequence (DNA): TGTGCCAGCAGCTCCGACAGGGGAAACGAGCAGTTCTTC. Protein sequence: CASSSDRGNEQFF.

This clone was counted once. V gene TRBV4-1 combines with J gene TRBJ1-2; 8 bases are a match to TRBD1. CDR3 size: 16 residues. Germline V CDR1 and CDR2: MGHRA, YSYEKL. The V gene end was trimmed by 3 bases and the J gene end by 0 bases; junction bases not matched to a gene: 6. The CDR3 DNA reads TGCGCCAGCAGCCAGGACCAGGGGGCCGCTAACTATGGCTACACCTTC. Amino acid sequence: CASSQDQGAANYGYTF.

This chain joins TRBV7-2 and TRBJ1-2; D is unclear. The CDR3 runs 15 residues. Trimming cost V 1 base and J 7 bases, with 16 bases left between them. The V gene's germline CDR1 is SGHTA and CDR2 FQGNSA. The CDR3 nucleotides are TGTGCCAGCAGCTTAGGGCCCGACTGGGTTAGTGGCTACACCTTC. This gives the protein CASSLGPDWVSGYTF.

The chain recombines TRBV7-2 with TRBJ2-2; TRBD2 matches at 11 bases. CDR3 length: 14 residues. CDR1 SGHTA and CDR2 FQGNSA come from the germline V gene. V lost 5 bases to trimming and J lost 6 bases; unmatched junction nucleotides: 2. CDR3 nucleotide sequence: TGTGCCAGCAGCGTACTAGCGGGAGCCGGGGAGCTGTTTTTT. Its translation is CASSVLAGAGELFF.

The chain joins TRBV28 to TRBJ1-1; D not resolved. V gave up 5 bases and J gave up 4 bases, with 14 bases separating them. Looked up from germline, CDR1 is MDHEN and CDR2 is SYDVKM. The CDR3 extends over 14 amino acids. CDR3 amino acids: CASSTSRGGTEAFF. CDR3 coding DNA: TGTGCCAGCAGTACCAGTCGGGGAGGCACTGAAGCTTTCTTT.

V and J are TRBV29-1 and TRBJ2-6; unclear D gene. Germline values: CDR1 SQVTM, CDR2 ANQGSEA. The germline V and J ends were trimmed by 5 bases and 6 bases, with 5 bases remaining between them. This CDR3 contains 11 residues. Written as DNA, the CDR3 is TGCAGCGTTTCGGTGGCCAACGTCCTGACTTTC. It yields the protein CSVSVANVLTF.

CDR3 DNA sequence: TGTGCCAGCGCGCGCGGACAGTACCAAGAGACCCAGTACTTC. Its translation is CASARGQYQETQYF. The V call is TRBV2, the J call TRBJ2-5; D might be TRBD1 (6 bases). This CDR3 region has 14 residues. Germline V CDR1 and CDR2: SNHLY, FYNNEI. V lost 8 bases and J 0 bases, leaving 13 bases between the germline ends.

CDR3 DNA: TGTGCCAGCAGCCTTACAGGGCATCAAAGCTCCTACGAGCAGTACTTC. Its translation: CASSLTGHQSSYEQYF. The chain is built from TRBV28 and TRBJ2-7; a possible D gene is TRBD1 (6 bases). Germline CDR1 reads MDHEN; CDR2 reads SYDVKM. The CDR3 length is 16 residues. V gave up 6 bases and J gave up 0 bases, with 18 bases separating them. Supplemented by reference TRBV28 and TRBJ2-7, the full variable domain reads DVKVTQSSRYLVKRTGEKVFLECVQDMDHENMFWYRQDPGLGLRLIYFSYDVKMKEKGDIPEGYSVSREKKERFSLILESASTNQTSMYLCASSLTGHQSSYEQYFGPGTRLTVT.

The chain combines TRBV27 with TRBJ2-5; TRBD2 matches at 7 bases. The CDR3 is 14 amino acids. Germline CDR1 reads MNHEY; CDR2 reads SMNVEV (reference sequence). The J segment lost 1 base and the V segment lost 4 bases, leaving 3 bases of the junction unmatched. The CDR3 spells CASSSLAAQETQYF. The CDR3 DNA reads TGTGCCAGCAGTTCGCTAGCGGCCCAAGAGACCCAGTACTTC.

The rearrangement joins TRBV6-1 to TRBJ1-5; D might be TRBD1 (6 bases). Germline-derived CDR1 and CDR2 are MNHNS and SASEGT. The CDR3 spans 14 residues. Trimming stripped 6 bases from V and 2 bases from J, with 11 bases between. As DNA, the CDR3 is TGTGCCAGCAGGGACAGAAGGGGCAATCAGCCCCAGCATTTT. Translating gives CASRDRRGNQPQHF.

In DNA form, the CDR3 reads TGTGCCAGCAGAGGGGGCAACTCGAACACTGAAGCTTTCTTT. Amino acid sequence: CASRGGNSNTEAFF. The rearrangement uses TRBV9 and TRBJ1-1; 7 nucleotides match TRBD1. The CDR3 consists of 14 residues. V shed 5 bases, J shed 1 base, and the junction held 5 bases outside the gene matches. Germline V CDR1 and CDR2: SGDLS, YYNGEE.

CDR3 protein: CASSFDLAAWADNIQYF. CDR3 DNA sequence: TGTGCCAGCAGCTTTGACCTAGCGGCTTGGGCGGATAACATTCAGTACTTC. The rearrangement joins TRBV5-4 to TRBJ2-4; 7 positions match TRBD2. V was clipped by 2 bases and J by 7 bases; unmatched bases: 15. There are 17 residues in the CDR3. Germline CDR1 and CDR2: SGHNT and YYREEE (reference sequence). Drawing the rest from reference TRBV5-4 and TRBJ2-4, the complete variable domain is ETGVTQSPTHLIKTRGQQVTLRCSSQSGHNTVSWYQQALGQGPQFIFQYYREEENGRGNFPPRFSGLQFPNYSSELNVNALELDDSALYLCASSFDLAAWADNIQYFGAGTRLSVL.